The rows below give T cell receptor beta chains drawn from one sample of a study of blood T cell repertoires in COVID-19. Generated by immunoSEQ multiplex PCR, the TCRdb table keeps only in-frame clones and is missing some. Of 71,000 or so clones in the sample, about 86% were seen once. The sample consisted of peripheral blood. Receptors were obtained from a man between 65 and 80 years old with acute or convalescent COVID-19. CDR3s include the opening cysteine and the closing phenylalanine or tryptophan. Each record gives: V gene, J gene, D gene, CDR3 length, clone size, CDR3 DNA, CDR3 protein. The D gene is left open where the match is weak. Only some rows state a clone size, as once, few, many or a class for expanded clones.

v_call: TRBV30; j_call: TRBJ2-1; d_call: .; cdr3_length: 11; clone_size: .; cdr3_nt: TGTGCCTGGAGTCTAAATAATGAGCAGTTCTTC; cdr3_aa: CAWSLNNEQFF
v_call: TRBV29-1; j_call: TRBJ2-7; d_call: .; cdr3_length: 14; clone_size: .; cdr3_nt: TGCAGCGTTGATCGGGGAGCGAACTCCTACGAGCAGTACTTC; cdr3_aa: CSVDRGANSYEQYF
v_call: TRBV5-1; j_call: TRBJ2-1; d_call: TRBD2; cdr3_length: 15; clone_size: .; cdr3_nt: TGCGCCAGCAGCTCGCGGGAGGGCCGGTACAATGAGCAGTTCTTC; cdr3_aa: CASSSREGRYNEQFF
v_call: TRBV19; j_call: TRBJ1-2; d_call: .; cdr3_length: 13; clone_size: .; cdr3_nt: TGTGCCAGTAGTATAAGGGGGTTCGATGGCTACACCTTC; cdr3_aa: CASSIRGFDGYTF
v_call: TRBV30; j_call: TRBJ2-1; d_call: TRBD2; cdr3_length: 15; clone_size: .; cdr3_nt: TGTGCCTGGAGTGTAGGGGTAGCGGGGTACAATGAGCAGTTCTTC; cdr3_aa: CAWSVGVAGYNEQFF
v_call: TRBV30; j_call: TRBJ1-1; d_call: .; cdr3_length: 13; clone_size: .; cdr3_nt: TGTGCCTGGATAATCTCGTGGAGCGCTGAAGCTTTCTTT; cdr3_aa: CAWIISWSAEAFF
v_call: TRBV27; j_call: TRBJ2-3; d_call: TRBD2; cdr3_length: 17; clone_size: .; cdr3_nt: TGTGCCAGCAGTCCAAGACGACTAGCGGCCGCCACAGATACGCAGTATTTT; cdr3_aa: CASSPRRLAAATDTQYF
v_call: TRBV28; j_call: TRBJ2-7; d_call: .; cdr3_length: 13; clone_size: .; cdr3_nt: TGTGCCAGCGGGGTTGCGGGAACCTACGAGCAGTACTTC; cdr3_aa: CASGVAGTYEQYF
v_call: TRBV25-1; j_call: TRBJ1-2; d_call: .; cdr3_length: 15; clone_size: .; cdr3_nt: TGTGCCAGCAGCGATGACTCCCTCTCTACCTATGGCTACACCTTC; cdr3_aa: CASSDDSLSTYGYTF
v_call: TRBV7-2; j_call: TRBJ1-3; d_call: TRBD1; cdr3_length: 15; clone_size: few; cdr3_nt: TGTGCCAGCAGCCCGGGACAGATCTCTGGAAACACCATATATTTT; cdr3_aa: CASSPGQISGNTIYF
v_call: TRBV18; j_call: TRBJ1-1; d_call: .; cdr3_length: 13; clone_size: .; cdr3_nt: TGTGCCAGCTCACCAGGACAGAACACTGAAGCTTTCTTT; cdr3_aa: CASSPGQNTEAFF
v_call: TRBV4-1; j_call: TRBJ2-1; d_call: TRBD2; cdr3_length: 20; clone_size: .; cdr3_nt: TGCGCCAGCAGCCACGGAGGGACTAGCGGGAGGAACCTATTTTACAATGAGCAGTTCTTC; cdr3_aa: CASSHGGTSGRNLFYNEQFF
v_call: TRBV5-4; j_call: TRBJ2-3; d_call: .; cdr3_length: 15; clone_size: .; cdr3_nt: TGTGCCAGCACCAATGGGGGGGGCGTTACAGATACGCAGTATTTT; cdr3_aa: CASTNGGGVTDTQYF
v_call: TRBV18; j_call: TRBJ1-4; d_call: TRBD1; cdr3_length: 16; clone_size: .; cdr3_nt: TGTGCCAGCTCCCGGGACAGGGGGCTGGCTAATGAAAAACTGTTTTTT; cdr3_aa: CASSRDRGLANEKLFF
v_call: TRBV5-5; j_call: TRBJ2-5; d_call: TRBD2; cdr3_length: 16; clone_size: once; cdr3_nt: TGTGCCAGCAGCGCACCGGGACTAGCGGGAGAAGAGACCCAGTACTTC; cdr3_aa: CASSAPGLAGEETQYF
v_call: TRBV2; j_call: TRBJ1-3; d_call: TRBD1; cdr3_length: 15; clone_size: .; cdr3_nt: TGTGCCATTACGACAGGGGGCTTCCTCGGAAACACCATATATTTT; cdr3_aa: CAITTGGFLGNTIYF
v_call: TRBV7-3; j_call: TRBJ1-2; d_call: .; cdr3_length: 15; clone_size: .; cdr3_nt: TGTGCCAGCAGCTTTGCGGCAGGGGCTAACTATGGCTACACCTTC; cdr3_aa: CASSFAAGANYGYTF
v_call: TRBV29-1; j_call: TRBJ2-7; d_call: .; cdr3_length: 13; clone_size: .; cdr3_nt: TGCAGCGTTGCCCTAAGCGGAACCTACGAGCAGTACTTC; cdr3_aa: CSVALSGTYEQYF
v_call: TRBV19; j_call: TRBJ2-1; d_call: TRBD1; cdr3_length: 17; clone_size: .; cdr3_nt: TGTGCCAGTAGTATTAGGGGGCAGGGAAAGAATTACAATGAGCAGTTCTTC; cdr3_aa: CASSIRGQGKNYNEQFF
v_call: TRBV18; j_call: TRBJ2-7; d_call: .; cdr3_length: 13; clone_size: few; cdr3_nt: TGTGCCAGCTCACTTGGACCCGGGGGTGAGCAGTACTTC; cdr3_aa: CASSLGPGGEQYF
v_call: TRBV4-1; j_call: TRBJ1-5; d_call: TRBD1; cdr3_length: 15; clone_size: .; cdr3_nt: TGCGCCAGCAGCCGTGATGGGACAGGGGTTCAGCCCCAGCATTTT; cdr3_aa: CASSRDGTGVQPQHF
v_call: TRBV6-6; j_call: TRBJ2-1; d_call: TRBD2; cdr3_length: 20; clone_size: once; cdr3_nt: TGTGCCAGCAGCCCGGTGGGGACTAGCGGGAGGGTCGCTTTTCCCGATGAGCAGTTCTTC; cdr3_aa: CASSPVGTSGRVAFPDEQFF